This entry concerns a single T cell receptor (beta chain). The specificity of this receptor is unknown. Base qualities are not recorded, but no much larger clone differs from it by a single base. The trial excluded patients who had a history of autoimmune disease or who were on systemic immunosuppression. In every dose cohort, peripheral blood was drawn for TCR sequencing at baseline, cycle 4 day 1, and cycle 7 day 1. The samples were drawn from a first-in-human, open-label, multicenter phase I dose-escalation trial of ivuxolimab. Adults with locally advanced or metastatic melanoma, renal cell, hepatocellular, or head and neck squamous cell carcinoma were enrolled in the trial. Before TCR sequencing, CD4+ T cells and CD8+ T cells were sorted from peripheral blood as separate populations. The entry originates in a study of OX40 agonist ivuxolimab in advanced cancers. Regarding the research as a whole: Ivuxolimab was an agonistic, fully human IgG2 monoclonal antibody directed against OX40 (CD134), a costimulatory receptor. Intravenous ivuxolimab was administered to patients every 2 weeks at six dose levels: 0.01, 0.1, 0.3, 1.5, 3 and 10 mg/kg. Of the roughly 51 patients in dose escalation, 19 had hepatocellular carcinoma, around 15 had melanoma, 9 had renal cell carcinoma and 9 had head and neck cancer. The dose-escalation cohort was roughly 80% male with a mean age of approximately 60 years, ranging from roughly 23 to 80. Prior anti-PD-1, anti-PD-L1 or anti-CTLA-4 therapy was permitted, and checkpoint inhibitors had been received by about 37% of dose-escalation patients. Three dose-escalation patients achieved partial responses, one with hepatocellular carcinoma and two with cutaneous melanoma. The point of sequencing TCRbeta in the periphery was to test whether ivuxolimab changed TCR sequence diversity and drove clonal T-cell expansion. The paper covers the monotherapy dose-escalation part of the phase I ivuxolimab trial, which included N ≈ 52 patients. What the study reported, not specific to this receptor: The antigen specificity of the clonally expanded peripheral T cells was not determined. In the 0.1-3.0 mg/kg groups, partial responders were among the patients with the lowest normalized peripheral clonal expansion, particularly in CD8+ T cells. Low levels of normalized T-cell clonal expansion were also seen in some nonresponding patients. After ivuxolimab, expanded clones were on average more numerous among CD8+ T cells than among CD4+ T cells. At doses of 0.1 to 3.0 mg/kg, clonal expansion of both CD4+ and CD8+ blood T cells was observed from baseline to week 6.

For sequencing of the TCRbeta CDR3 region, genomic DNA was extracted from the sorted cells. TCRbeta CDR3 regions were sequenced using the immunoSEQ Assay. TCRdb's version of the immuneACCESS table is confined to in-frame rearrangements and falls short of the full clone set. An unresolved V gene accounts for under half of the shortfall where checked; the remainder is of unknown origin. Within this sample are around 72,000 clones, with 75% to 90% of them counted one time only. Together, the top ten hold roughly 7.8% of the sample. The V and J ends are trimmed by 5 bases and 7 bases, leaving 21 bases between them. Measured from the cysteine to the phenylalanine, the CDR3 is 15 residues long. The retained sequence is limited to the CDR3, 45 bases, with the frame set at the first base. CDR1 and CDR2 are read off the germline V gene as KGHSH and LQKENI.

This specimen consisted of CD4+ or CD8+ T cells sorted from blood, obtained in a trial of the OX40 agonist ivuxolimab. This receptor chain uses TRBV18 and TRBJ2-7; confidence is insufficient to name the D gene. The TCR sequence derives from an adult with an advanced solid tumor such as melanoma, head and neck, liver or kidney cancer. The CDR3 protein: CASSSSGTATREQYF. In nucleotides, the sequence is TGTGCCAGCTCATCATCCGGCACCGCTACGAGGGAGCAGTACTTC.